The clone carrying this T cell receptor beta chain has more than one count but fewer than ten. At the DNA level, this CDR3 is encoded by other sequences in the same sample as well. Germline CDR1 KGHSH, CDR2 LQKENI. The CDR3 consists of 14 residues. The ends were cut back, 2 bases at V and 2 bases at J, with 7 bases in the middle. This entry comes from a study of blood T cell repertoires in COVID-19. Study context: Spain, Italy and the United States supplied samples that represented acute and convalescent COVID-19.

Study processing details: Amplification of reference gene primers provided the estimated nucleated cell counts. Method: immunoSEQ multiplex PCR; TCRdb's copy keeps in-frame clones and lacks some. V and J calls and clone size are given by that table; D and trimming were obtained from the DNA. The sample includes 45,000 or so clones, about 86% of them seen just once. This TCR derives from a human donor in a cohort sampled during active COVID-19. The gene calls are TRBV18 and TRBJ1-5; D remains unclear. Sequencing was performed on peripheral blood. The CDR3 loop is CASSPGGGNQPQHF. CDR3 bases: TGTGCCAGCTCACCAGGAGGAGGCAATCAGCCCCAGCATTTT.